This is a list of T cell receptor beta chains from one sample in a study of vaccination and CD4 T cells after COVID-19. Antigens of these TCRs are unknown. One entry per CDR3 protein results from TCRdb running MiXCR on the PCR reads. In the table there are approximately 10,000 distinct CDR3 sequences, roughly 60% of which are singletons. The sample taken for sequencing was CD4+ T cells from blood, cultured in vitro. The source of these receptors is a human donor who had recovered from COVID-19. The CDR3 runs from the conserved cysteine through the conserved F or W. D genes are given only for firm matches. Not all rows give a size; the values are once, few, many and, for expanded clones, a class.

d_gene | j_gene | len | v_gene | abundance | CDR3nt | CDR3aa
. | TRBJ2-3 | 14 | TRBV27 | once | TGTGCCAGCAGTTTAGGGGACGGCGCAGATACGCAGTATTTT | CASSLGDGADTQYF
. | TRBJ2-7 | 15 | TRBV14 | . | TGTGCCAGCAGCCAGATAGGATTTCGAATCTACGAGCAGTACTTC | CASSQIGFRIYEQYF
. | TRBJ2-7 | 15 | TRBV6-1 | . | TGTGCCAGCAGGCCCCCCCGGGTTGGGGTCTACGAGCAGTACTTC | CASRPPRVGVYEQYF
. | TRBJ2-1 | 14 | TRBV2 | . | TGTGCCAGCAACAGAGGGGGGATAGGCTATGAGCAGTTCTTC | CASNRGGIGYEQFF
TRBD1 | TRBJ2-5 | 15 | TRBV5-4 | . | TGTGCCAGCGAGGCCCGGGACAGTTTACAAGAGACCCAGTACTTC | CASEARDSLQETQYF
. | TRBJ2-2 | 14 | TRBV2 | . | TGTGCCAGCAGTGACCGCAGGGGAACCGGGGAGCTGTTTTTT | CASSDRRGTGELFF
. | TRBJ2-7 | 14 | TRBV12-3/TRBV12-4 | once | TGTGCCAGCAATGCAGCAGGGTGGTCCTACGAGCAGTACTTC | CASNAAGWSYEQYF
TRBD1 | TRBJ1-4 | 14 | TRBV20-1 | . | TGCAGTGCTAGCAAGACAGGGGCGTCTGAAAAACTGTTTTTT | CSASKTGASEKLFF
TRBD2 | TRBJ2-3 | 20 | TRBV19 | once | TGTGCCAGTAGTACCGGGGGGTTAGCAGGGAGGGGTCTACGCACAGATACGCAGTATTTT | CASSTGGLAGRGLRTDTQYF
TRBD1 | TRBJ2-7 | 16 | TRBV6-2/TRBV6-3 | . | TGTGCCAGCAGTTACCCCAGTTGGGACAGGGGTTACGAGCAGTACTTC | CASSYPSWDRGYEQYF
. | TRBJ1-5 | 13 | TRBV7-3 | . | TGTGCCAGCAGCTTAAGCCTCTCGCAGCCCCAGCATTTT | CASSLSLSQPQHF
. | TRBJ2-5 | 16 | TRBV20-1 | . | TGCAGTGCCACCCCCCGAGCGGAGCGGGCACAAGAGACCCAGTACTTC | CSATPRAERAQETQYF
TRBD2 | TRBJ2-1 | 14 | TRBV6-4 | once | TGTGCCAGCAGTGGACTAGCGGGAGGCAATGAGCAGTTCTTC | CASSGLAGGNEQFF
. | TRBJ2-5 | 13 | TRBV30 | once | TGTGCCTGGAGTGATGGCCTCCAAGAGACCCAGTACTTC | CAWSDGLQETQYF
TRBD1 | TRBJ1-2 | 15 | TRBV5-6 | large | TGTGCCAGCAGCTCGAGGACAGGGCCGCGCTATGGCTACACCTTC | CASSSRTGPRYGYTF
TRBD2 | TRBJ2-7 | 13 | TRBV20-1 | . | TGCAGTGCTAGAGGGGAGGGATGGAACGAGCAGTACTTC | CSARGEGWNEQYF
. | TRBJ1-1 | 11 | TRBV10-3 | once | TGTGCCATCAGAGGGAACACTGAAGCTTTCTTT | CAIRGNTEAFF
TRBD1 | TRBJ1-2 | 14 | TRBV19 | . | TGTGCCAGTAGTAACCGGGACAGGGGAGGTGGCTACACCTTC | CASSNRDRGGGYTF
. | TRBJ1-6 | 17 | TRBV10-2 | . | TGCGCCAGCAGTCTTACGATAGGACACGACGTTGGTTCACCCCTCCACTTT | CASSLTIGHDVGSPLHF
TRBD1 | TRBJ2-7 | 13 | TRBV9 | . | TGTGCCAGCAGCGCGACAGGGTCGGGCGAGCAGTACTTC | CASSATGSGEQYF
. | TRBJ2-5 | 13 | TRBV7-7 | . | TGTGCCAGCAGCTTATCAGATCAAGAGACCCAGTACTTC | CASSLSDQETQYF
. | TRBJ2-4 | 14 | TRBV6-1 | . | TGTGCCAGCAGTGAGCGTGCCGGAGGTGACATTCAGTACTTC | CASSERAGGDIQYF
. | TRBJ1-5 | 14 | TRBV7-8 | . | TGTGCCAGCAGCTTAGTTGTTAGCAATCAGCCCCAGCATTTT | CASSLVVSNQPQHF
. | TRBJ2-6 | 14 | TRBV10-3 | few | TGTGCCATCCAGGCTAGCTCTGGGGCCAACGTCCTGACTTTC | CAIQASSGANVLTF
. | TRBJ2-7 | 15 | TRBV28 | . | TGTGCCAGCAATCAACCGGGACTGGGTCTATACGAGCAGTACTTC | CASNQPGLGLYEQYF
. | TRBJ1-5 | 14 | TRBV5-6 | . | TGTGCCAGCAGCTTTACAGGGTTCAATCAGCCCCAGCATTTT | CASSFTGFNQPQHF
. | TRBJ1-6 | 14 | TRBV6-5 | few | TGTGCCAGCAGTTACCGGGGAAATAATTCACCCCTCCACTTT | CASSYRGNNSPLHF
TRBD2 | TRBJ2-2 | 15 | TRBV7-2 | . | TGTGCCAGCAGCTTAGGGTCTAGCGGCAAATCGGAGCTGTTTTTT | CASSLGSSGKSELFF
. | TRBJ1-2 | 16 | TRBV7-8 | . | TGTGCCAGCAGCTTAGTAAGGCAGGGAATTGGTGATGGCTACACCTTC | CASSLVRQGIGDGYTF
. | TRBJ1-3 | 14 | TRBV20-1 | . | TGCAGTGCTAGGACAGGAGACTTTGGAAACACCATATATTTT | CSARTGDFGNTIYF
TRBD1 | TRBJ1-5 | 15 | TRBV27 | . | TGTGCCAGCAGTTCGGACAGGGCGCCCAATCAGCCCCAGCATTTT | CASSSDRAPNQPQHF
TRBD2 | TRBJ2-2 | 15 | TRBV20-1 | . | TGCAGTGCTAGAGTTCCTAGCGGGAGTCTCGGGGAGCTGTTTTTT | CSARVPSGSLGELFF
TRBD1 | TRBJ1-4 | 14 | TRBV7-8 | . | TGTGCCAGCAGCCCCGGGACAGGGGGTGAAAAACTGTTTTTT | CASSPGTGGEKLFF
TRBD1 | TRBJ1-5 | 16 | TRBV18 | . | TGTGCCAGCTCACAAACGACAGGGACTAGCAATCAGCCCCAGCATTTT | CASSQTTGTSNQPQHF
. | TRBJ2-3 | 13 | TRBV5-1 | few | TGCGCCAGCAGCCCAGGCGGGACAGATACGCAGTATTTT | CASSPGGTDTQYF
TRBD1 | TRBJ1-3 | 14 | TRBV20-1 | . | TGCAGTGCTAGAGATCGGACAGGGGGGAACACCATATATTTT | CSARDRTGGNTIYF
. | TRBJ2-3 | 18 | TRBV10-2 | . | TGCGCCAGCAGTGTGGCCATCTTCGACCCACGGCCCACAGATACGCAGTATTTT | CASSVAIFDPRPTDTQYF
TRBD2 | TRBJ2-6 | 19 | TRBV19 | . | TGTGCCAGTAGTATAGATCACCTAGCGGGAAGCTCTGGGGCCAACGTCCTGACTTTC | CASSIDHLAGSSGANVLTF